The clone carrying this T cell receptor beta chain was found a few times. Its specificity is not known. In germline, CDR1 is MDHEN, CDR2 SYDVKM. This CDR3 spans 12 amino acids. Between the trimmed V and J ends, which lost 2 bases and 7 bases, there was a span of 9 bases. This specimen belongs to a study of OX40 agonist ivuxolimab in advanced cancers. Overall study: Three partial responders included one hepatocellular carcinoma patient and two cutaneous melanoma patients.

Assay used: immunoSEQ multiplex PCR; TCRdb lists only in-frame clones, some missing. The sample lists under 50,000 clones; 87% were seen once. Study-level results: Expanded clones tended on average to be more numerous among CD8+ T cells than CD4+.

The source of this sequence is an adult with an advanced solid tumor such as melanoma, head and neck, liver or kidney cancer. This specimen consisted of CD4+ or CD8+ T cells sorted from blood, obtained in a trial of the OX40 agonist ivuxolimab. The chain couples TRBV28 to TRBJ2-7; D might be TRBD2 (5 bases). CDR3 nucleotides: TGTGCCAGCAGTTTAATCTCGGGGGAGCAGTACTTC. Its protein product is CASSLISGEQYF.